This T cell receptor (beta chain) was captured by sequencing in a study of vaccination effects on CD4 cells after COVID-19 (dated by TCRdb to between 2022 and 2023). For context, the study as a whole: Two doses of either the BNT162b2 or the mRNA-1273 mRNA SARS-CoV-2 vaccine were administered to participants. Pre-vaccine samples were drawn from a couple of convalescent patients 16 days and one week before the first dose, at 142 and 148 days after COVID-19 diagnosis. SARS-CoV-2 spike-specific CD4+ TCR repertoires from before and after mRNA vaccination were compared in COVID-19 convalescent patients and in infection-naive vaccine recipients. Altogether, roughly 10 COVID-19 convalescent patients and a few SARS-CoV-2-naive healthy vaccine recipients made up the full study. The Oncomine TCR Beta short-read assay on an Illumina iSeq 100 was used to sequence cultures from other donors in the study. The paper as a whole reports these results and caveats: Limitations of the study were the small number of convalescent patients and the absence of early post-infection timepoints. Marked clonal contraction was observed in both infection-induced and vaccine-induced clones at late post-vaccination timepoints, consistent with waning T cell responses. In convalescent patients, the post-vaccine spike-reactive repertoire consisted mainly of new vaccine-induced clones, largely distinct from infection-induced clones.

In the ViraFEST assay, PBMC were stimulated with viral peptide pools, and antigen-specific CD4+ T cell clonotypes were then identified by expansion using TCR sequencing. After around ten days of culture, CD4+ T cells were isolated with the EasySep CD4+ T cell isolation kit. PCR-confirmed SARS-CoV-2 infection had occurred in convalescent patients between March and December 2020, before the Alpha, Beta and Delta variants emerged in the United States. A few million PBMC per well were cultured with around 10 ug/ml peptides in IMDM containing 5% human AB serum, about 9.6 IU/ml IL-2 and gentamicin. On days 3 and 7, half of the culture medium was replaced with fresh IL-2-containing medium. Each peptide stimulation condition was cultured in triplicate wells unless otherwise noted. Using Ficoll-Paque Plus gradient centrifugation, PBMC were separated from whole blood and then either used fresh or cryopreserved at -140C. The spike proteins of SARS-CoV-2 and of the common cold coronaviruses HCoV-NL63, HCoV-OC43 and HCoV-229E were spanned by overlapping peptide pools. The QIAamp micro DNA kit was used to extract genomic DNA from the cultured CD4+ T cells.

The germline V gene gives CDR1 as MGHRA and CDR2 as YSYEKL. The CDR3 runs 19 amino acids, cysteine and phenylalanine included. Here the CDR3 DNA is all that survives: 57 bases in frame from base 1. V is shortened by 2 bases, J by 0 bases, and the region joining them spans 22 bases. To note about this clone: Its antigen remains unidentified. Base qualities are not at hand, and no much larger clone is one base apart.

The library was produced with the immunoSEQ multiplex PCR assay. DNA from the CD4+ T cells that had been cultured and isolated underwent TCR beta CDR3 sequencing. The published analysis was carried out like this. Non-productive TCR sequences were removed and reads were trimmed to the CDR3 region, keeping CDR3s of at least 7 amino acids. The MANAFEST web app was used to identify antigen-specific clonotypes by comparing expansion in peptide wells with expansion in reference cultures. Positive clones required FDR<0.05 expansion versus reference and all other wells, odds ratio above 5, and frequency above 0.1% in two replicate wells. A clonotype was called cross-reactive if it was significantly expanded both in SARS-CoV-2 spike wells and in at least one common cold coronavirus spike condition. CDR3 similarity was assessed by Levenshtein distance using the stringdist R package, and unrooted trees were constructed with ape in R 3.6.1. TCRdb stores this immuneACCESS table with in-frame sequences only. Part of the clones is absent; in the studies checked, under half of the shortfall reflects unresolved V genes, and no reason is known for the rest. The V and J calls and clone size come from that table; D and trimming were worked out from the DNA. The sample yields more than 20,000 clones; under 75% were counted once. Jointly, the top ten make up 15% to 20% of the sample.

The TCR sequence derives from a human donor who had a prior SARS-CoV-2 infection. The rearranged chain carries TRBV4-1 and TRBJ1-1; the best D guess is TRBD1, with 5 bases matching. The material sequenced was CD4+ T cells from PBMCs cultured with SARS-CoV-2 spike peptides, taken before COVID-19 vaccination. What this sample's cell subset or site label stands for: SARS-CoV-2 spike overlapping peptide pool stimulation. The DNA sequence follows: TGCGCCAGCAGCCAAAGATTGGGACCAGCCTCCCTCGTGAACACTGAAGCTTTCTTT. Translated, this is CASSQRLGPASLVNTEAFF.